Below are 29 T cell receptor beta chains sequenced from a single sample in a study of control samples from healthy donors and cancer patients. Generated by immunoSEQ multiplex PCR, the TCRdb table keeps only in-frame clones and is missing some. This sample has roughly 8,500 clones; 90% to 95% occur once, and the top ten carry just under 20%. Sequenced sample: PBMCs. The source is a man between 60 and 75 years old with colorectal cancer.

The chain is built from TRBV6-2 or TRBV6-3 and TRBJ1-1; TRBD1 is a possible D gene (5 bases). The CDR3 has 14 amino acids. Trimming left V 0 bases short and J 11 bases short, with 16 bases between. CDR1 is MNHEY, CDR2 SVGEGT, per germline. The CDR3 DNA sequence: TGTGCCAGCAGTTACTCGGGGCTTTATAATGGGGCTTTCTTT. Protein product: CASSYSGLYNGAFF.

V usage is TRBV9 and J usage is TRBJ1-2; possible D gene TRBD1, 5 bases. V was cut by 3 bases and J by 4 bases, with 13 bases left in between. The CDR3 spans 14 residues. CDR1 is SGDLS, CDR2 YYNGEE, per germline. The CDR3 sequence is CASSGHRGGYGYTF. CDR3 coding DNA: TGTGCCAGCAGCGGGCACCGTGGGGGCTATGGCTACACCTTC.

The chain uses TRBV15 and TRBJ2-1, with 8 nucleotides matching TRBD1. The V segment lost 5 bases and the J segment 10 bases; nucleotides outside the gene matches: 4. CDR3 length: 12 amino acids. CDR1 is LNHNV, CDR2 YYDKDF, per germline (reference sequence). The CDR3 DNA reads TGTGCCACCAGCGTAACAGGGGGAGAGCAGTTCTTC. Amino acid sequence: CATSVTGGEQFF.

The chain uses TRBV10-3 and TRBJ2-1; maybe TRBD2 (6 bases). The V end lost 6 bases, the J end lost 4 bases, and 13 bases lay between the germline ends. Germline V gene data show CDR1 as ENHRY and CDR2 as SYGVKD. The CDR3 is 14 amino acids. The CDR3 region is CAISPGLGYNEQFF. The DNA for the CDR3 is TGTGCCATCAGCCCGGGACTGGGGTACAATGAGCAGTTCTTC.

This clone was observed once. The chain uses TRBV19 and TRBJ2-5, with unresolved D. Germline CDR1 is LNHDA and CDR2 is SQIVND (reference sequence). The CDR3 runs 13 residues. With 5 bases removed from V and 0 bases from J, the gap between germline ends came to 7 bases. This CDR3 reads CASSLVNQETQYF. The CDR3 DNA reads as TGTGCCAGTAGTCTGGTCAACCAAGAGACCCAGTACTTC.

The V and J genes are TRBV10-3 and TRBJ2-1; no definite D call. V lost 1 base, J lost 8 bases, and 9 bases lay in between. CDR1 ENHRY and CDR2 SYGVKD come from the germline V gene. This CDR3 comprises 13 residues. Here the CDR3 DNA reads TGTGCCATCAGTGAGTTATCCAATGATGAGCAGTTCTTC. This gives the protein CAISELSNDEQFF.

This chain connects TRBV5-1 to TRBJ2-3, with D unresolved. The V gene lost 0 bases and the J gene lost 4 bases, with 6 bases spanning the gap. The CDR3 is 13 residues long. Germline V gene sequence: CDR1 SGHRS, CDR2 YFSETQ. CDR3 sequence reads: CASSLGVSDTQYF. In DNA form, the CDR3 reads TGCGCCAGCAGCTTGGGGGTATCAGATACGCAGTATTTT.

The chain couples TRBV6-6 to TRBJ1-4, with 7 positions matching TRBD1. The CDR3 is 13 amino acids. The J segment lost 5 bases and the V segment lost 6 bases, leaving 3 bases of the junction unmatched. Germline CDR1 MNHNY, CDR2 SVGAGI (reference sequence). CDR3 bases: TGTGCCAGCAGAGACAGGGAGAATGAAAAACTGTTTTTT. Translation gives CASRDRENEKLFF.

This clone was picked up one time. The chain employs TRBV7-9 and TRBJ2-7, with 8 bases identical to TRBD1. Germline CDR1 is SEHNR and CDR2 is FQNEAQ (reference sequence). The CDR3 is made up of 14 amino acids. The junction had 10 bases not matched to a gene; V was cut back by 6 bases and J by 6 bases. This chain's CDR3 is CASSWDRLGSEQYF. CDR3 DNA sequence: TGTGCCAGCAGTTGGGACAGGCTTGGTAGCGAGCAGTACTTC. Variable domain in full (rest from reference TRBV7-9 and TRBJ2-7): DTGVSQNPRHKITKRGQNVTFRCDPISEHNRLYWYRQTLGQGPEFLTYFQNEAQLEKSRLLSDRFSAERPKGSFSTLEIQRTEQGDSAMYLCASSWDRLGSEQYFGPGTRLTVT.

The CDR3 DNA reads as TGTGCCAGCAGCTTAATGTCGCAGGCAGGCTACACCTTC. It translates to CASSLMSQAGYTF. The genes are TRBV7-8 and TRBJ1-2; D unresolved. Germline V gene lookup returns CDR1 SGHVS and CDR2 FQNEAQ. The CDR3 contains 13 residues. V gave up 2 bases and J gave up 8 bases, with 12 bases separating them.

The CDR3 DNA follows: TGTGCCTGGAGTACTGGGAGCACAGATACGCAGTATTTT. This codes for CAWSTGSTDTQYF. This chain joins TRBV30 and TRBJ2-3; D uncertain. The CDR3 has 13 amino acids. CDR1 is GTSNPN, CDR2 SVGIG, per germline (reference sequence). Trimming cost V 2 bases and J 0 bases, with 6 bases left between them.

The rearrangement joins TRBV6-5 to TRBJ2-7; D is unclear. Germline V CDR1 and CDR2: MNHEY, SVGAGI. V lost 6 bases and J lost 3, with 15 bases in between. The CDR3 is made up of 14 amino acids. CDR3 region: CASSLSAKSYEQYF. The CDR3 region has the DNA TGTGCCAGCAGCCTATCAGCGAAAAGCTACGAGCAGTACTTC.

The chain combines TRBV3-1 (or the pseudogene TRBV3-2) with TRBJ1-2, with TRBD1 as a possible D gene (5 bases). V was trimmed by 0 bases and J by 6 bases, leaving 14 bases between them. Germline V lookup: CDR1 LGHDT, CDR2 YNNKEL (reference sequence). This CDR3 has 15 amino acids. The CDR3 protein is CASSQDLRDLHGYTF. DNA of the CDR3: TGTGCCAGCAGCCAAGATCTCCGGGACTTACATGGCTACACCTTC.

CDR3 sequence reads: CAGWGDRSGELFF. The CDR3 bases are TGTGCCGGATGGGGGGACCGGTCCGGGGAGCTGTTTTTT. The chain employs TRBV30 and TRBJ2-2, with a possible D match to TRBD2 (6 bases). Trimming cost V 8 bases and J 6 bases, with 16 bases left between them. From germline, CDR1 is GTSNPN and CDR2 SVGIG (reference sequence). This CDR3 comprises 13 residues.

This chain's CDR3 is CASSISGGPYTQYF. The CDR3 DNA reads as TGTGCCAGTAGTATTTCGGGGGGGCCATATACGCAGTATTTT. The chain links TRBV19 to TRBJ2-3; the match to TRBD2 covers 8 bases. V was clipped by 3 bases and J by 7 bases; unmatched bases: 6. Germline V lookup: CDR1 LNHDA, CDR2 SQIVND (reference sequence). The CDR3 covers 14 residues.

This clone was recorded once. This chain joins TRBV11-2 and TRBJ2-7; a weak D match, TRBD1 (5 bases). With 4 bases removed from V and 3 bases from J, the gap between germline ends came to 16 bases. Germline V gene data show CDR1 as SGHAT and CDR2 as FQNNGV. CDR3 length: 15 residues. Here the CDR3 reads CASSSYRYLGYEQYF. DNA of the CDR3: TGTGCCAGCAGCTCATACAGGTATTTAGGCTACGAGCAGTACTTC. Filled out from reference TRBV11-2 and TRBJ2-7, the complete variable domain reads EAGVAQSPRYKIIEKRQSVAFWCNPISGHATLYWYQQILGQGPKLLIQFQNNGVVDDSQLPKDRFSAERLKGVDSTLKIQPAKLEDSAVYLCASSSYRYLGYEQYFGPGTRLTVT.

The chain is built from TRBV6-2 or TRBV6-3 and TRBJ1-2, with a possible D match to TRBD1 (6 bases). The V end was cut by 4 bases, the J end by 3 bases, with 15 bases between. CDR3 length: 15 residues. Germline V gene lookup returns CDR1 MNHEY and CDR2 SVGEGT. This CDR3 is CASSSNREDYYGYTF. CDR3 bases: TGTGCCAGCAGTTCCAACAGGGAGGACTACTATGGCTACACCTTC.

The chain joins TRBV24-1 to TRBJ2-6; possibly TRBD1 for D (6 bases). Trimming stripped 2 bases from V and 0 bases from J, with 10 bases between. CDR1 is KGHDR, CDR2 SFDVKD, per germline. The CDR3 extends over 17 amino acids. The CDR3 DNA reads as TGTGCCACCAGTGATTCCCCAGGGGTCTCTGGGGCCAACGTCCTGACTTTC. Protein: CATSDSPGVSGANVLTF.

The chain links TRBV4-3 to TRBJ2-1; TRBD1 aligns across 8 bases. V shed 0 bases, J shed 8 bases, and the junction held 9 bases outside the gene matches. The CDR3 is made up of 16 amino acids. CDR1 LGHNA and CDR2 YSLEER come from the germline V gene. CDR3 bases: TGCGCCAGCAGCCAAGATCTCGGACAGGGTGGCGATGAGCAGTTCTTC. Residues: CASSQDLGQGGDEQFF.

The rearrangement uses TRBV2 and TRBJ2-7; 7 bases match TRBD1. Germline V CDR1 and CDR2: SNHLY, FYNNEI. V was pared by 1 base and J by 4 bases, with 7 bases of the junction left unmatched. The CDR3 has 15 residues. The CDR3 DNA is TGTGCCAGCAGTGAAGGGACAGGAAGGGGTTACGAGCAGTACTTC. Encoded protein: CASSEGTGRGYEQYF.

This CDR3 is CASSPDVNTGELFF. For the CDR3, the DNA is TGTGCCAGCAGCCCGGACGTTAACACCGGGGAGCTGTTTTTT. The chain employs TRBV7-3 and TRBJ2-2, with D unclear. The CDR3 is 14 residues long. CDR1 is SGHTA, CDR2 FQGTGA, per germline. The V gene lost 5 bases and the J gene lost 2 bases, with 9 bases spanning the gap.

This chain links TRBV27 with TRBJ2-7; D not certain. Looked up from germline, CDR1 is MNHEY and CDR2 is SMNVEV (reference sequence). V lost 2 bases and J 3 bases, leaving 5 bases between the germline ends. The CDR3 length is 12 residues. CDR3 loop: CASSLRNYEQYF. CDR3 DNA: TGTGCCAGCAGTTTAAGGAACTACGAGCAGTACTTC.

This chain links TRBV30 with TRBJ1-3; the D gene is possibly TRBD1 (6 bases). The CDR3 loop spans 14 amino acids. V was clipped by 2 bases and J by 2 bases, with 10 bases between them. Germline V gene lookup returns CDR1 GTSNPN and CDR2 SVGIG (reference sequence). CDR3 nucleotides: TGTGCCTGGAGTACAGGGACTACTGGAAACACCATATATTTT. It translates to CAWSTGTTGNTIYF.

This clone appeared a single time. V usage is TRBV7-2 and J usage is TRBJ2-7; D is uncertain. The germline V and J ends were trimmed by 1 base and 5 bases, with 15 bases remaining between them. This CDR3 comprises 15 residues. Germline V gives CDR1 SGHTA, CDR2 FQGNSA. The CDR3 bases are TGTGCCAGCAGCTTAGAGGGTGGGGTTGACCACGAGCAGTACTTC. It translates to CASSLEGGVDHEQYF.

V gene TRBV11-3 combines with J gene TRBJ1-6; no clear D gene. The CDR3 consists of 13 residues. V dropped 1 base and J dropped 9 bases, with 7 bases sitting between them. Germline-derived CDR1 and CDR2 are SGHNT and YENEEA. CDR3 DNA: TGTGCCAGCAGCTTAGCCCCGGGTTCACCCCTCCACTTT. Amino acids: CASSLAPGSPLHF.

V and J are TRBV3-1 (or the pseudogene TRBV3-2) and TRBJ1-5; the D gene is possibly TRBD1 (5 bases). The V and J ends lost 0 bases and 7 bases respectively, with 7 bases between them. There are 13 residues in the CDR3. Germline CDR1 LGHDT, CDR2 YNNKEL (reference sequence). The CDR3 DNA sequence: TGTGCCAGCAGCCAAGACAGGGAGCAGCCCCAGCATTTT. It specifies CASSQDREQPQHF.

The count of this clone is one. The rearrangement uses TRBV6-2 or TRBV6-3 and TRBJ2-1, with D perhaps matching TRBD2 (5 bases). Germline V lookup: CDR1 MNHEY, CDR2 SVGEGT. Trimming took off 6 bases at V and 2 bases at J, with 14 bases between the two ends. CDR3 length: 15 residues. The CDR3 loop is CASSRTRAPYNEQFF. The CDR3 nucleotides are TGTGCCAGCAGCCGCACTAGAGCCCCCTACAATGAGCAGTTCTTC.

This clone is a singleton in its sample. The rearrangement joins TRBV11-2 to TRBJ2-2; tentative D call: TRBD2 (6 bases). Trimming took off 2 bases at V and 7 bases at J, with 14 bases between the two ends. This CDR3 has 15 amino acids. The germline V gene encodes CDR1 SGHAT and CDR2 FQNNGV. The CDR3 coding sequence is TGTGCCAGCAGCTTAACACGGGGGAAGGTCGGGGAGCTGTTTTTT. Translating gives CASSLTRGKVGELFF.

The V gene is TRBV10-3, the J gene TRBJ2-2; 8 bases agree with TRBD1. V shed 7 bases and J 4 bases; nucleotides not matched to a gene: 5. This CDR3 comprises 14 residues. Germline CDR1 reads ENHRY; CDR2 reads SYGVKD. The CDR3 loop is CAITQGAVTGELFF. As DNA, the CDR3 is TGTGCCATCACCCAGGGGGCGGTCACCGGGGAGCTGTTTTTT.